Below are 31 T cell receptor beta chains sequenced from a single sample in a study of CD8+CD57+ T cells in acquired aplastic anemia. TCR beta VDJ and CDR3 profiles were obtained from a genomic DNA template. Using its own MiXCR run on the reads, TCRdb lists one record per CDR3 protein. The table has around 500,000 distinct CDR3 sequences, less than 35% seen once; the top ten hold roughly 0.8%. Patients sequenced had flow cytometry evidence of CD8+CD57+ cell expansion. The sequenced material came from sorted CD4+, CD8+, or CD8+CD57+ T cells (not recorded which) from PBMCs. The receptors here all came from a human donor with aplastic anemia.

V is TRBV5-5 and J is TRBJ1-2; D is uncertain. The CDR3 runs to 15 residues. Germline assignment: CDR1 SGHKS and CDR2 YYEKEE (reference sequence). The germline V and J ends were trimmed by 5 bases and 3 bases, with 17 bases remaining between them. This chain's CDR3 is CASRLTPRRDYGYTF. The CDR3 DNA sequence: TGTGCCAGCAGACTAACCCCGCGAAGAGACTATGGCTACACCTTC.

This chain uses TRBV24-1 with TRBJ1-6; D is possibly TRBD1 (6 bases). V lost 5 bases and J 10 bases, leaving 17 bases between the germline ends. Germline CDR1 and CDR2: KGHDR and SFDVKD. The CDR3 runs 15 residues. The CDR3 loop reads CATSGGRGYESPLHF. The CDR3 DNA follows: TGTGCCACCAGTGGGGGCAGGGGATATGAATCACCCCTCCACTTT.

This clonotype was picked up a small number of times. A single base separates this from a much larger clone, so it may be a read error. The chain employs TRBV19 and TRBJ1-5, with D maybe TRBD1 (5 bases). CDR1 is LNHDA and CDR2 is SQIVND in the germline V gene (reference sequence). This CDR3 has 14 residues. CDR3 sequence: CASSITRVGQSQHF. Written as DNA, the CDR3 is TGTGCCAGTAGTATTACCAGGGTTGGTCAGTCCCAGCATTTT.

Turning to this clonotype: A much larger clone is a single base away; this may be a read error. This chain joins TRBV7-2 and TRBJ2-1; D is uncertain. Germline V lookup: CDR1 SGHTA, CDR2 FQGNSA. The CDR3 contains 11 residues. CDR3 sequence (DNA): TGTGCCAGCAGCTCATTTGATGAGCAGCTCTTC. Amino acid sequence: CASSSFDEQLF.

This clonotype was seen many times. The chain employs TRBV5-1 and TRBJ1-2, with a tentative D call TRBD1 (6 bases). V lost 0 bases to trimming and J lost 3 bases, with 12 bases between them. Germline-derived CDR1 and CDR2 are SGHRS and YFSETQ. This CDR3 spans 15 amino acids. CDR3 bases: TGCGCCAGCAGCTTGGGCGACAGGACCTACTATGGCTACACCTTC. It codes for CASSLGDRTYYGYTF.

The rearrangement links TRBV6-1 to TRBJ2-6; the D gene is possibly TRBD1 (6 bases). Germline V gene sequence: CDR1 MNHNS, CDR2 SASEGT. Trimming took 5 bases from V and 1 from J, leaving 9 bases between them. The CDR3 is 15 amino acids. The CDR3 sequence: CASSLDRSGANVLTF. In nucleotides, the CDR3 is TGTGCCAGCAGTCTCGACAGGTCTGGGGCCAACGTCCTGACTTTC.

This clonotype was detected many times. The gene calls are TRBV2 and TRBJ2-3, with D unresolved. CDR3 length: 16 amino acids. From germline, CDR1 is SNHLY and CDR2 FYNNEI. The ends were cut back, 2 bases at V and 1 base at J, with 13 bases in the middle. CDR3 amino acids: CASSEMTVVGTDTQYF. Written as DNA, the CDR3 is TGTGCCAGCAGTGAAATGACCGTGGTTGGCACAGATACGCAGTATTTT.

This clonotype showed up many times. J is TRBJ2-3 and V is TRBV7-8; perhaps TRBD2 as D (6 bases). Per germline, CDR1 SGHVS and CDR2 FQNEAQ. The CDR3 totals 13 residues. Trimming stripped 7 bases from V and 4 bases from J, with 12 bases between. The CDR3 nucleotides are TGTGCCAGCAACAGACTAGGTCCAGATACGCAGTATTTT. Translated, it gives CASNRLGPDTQYF. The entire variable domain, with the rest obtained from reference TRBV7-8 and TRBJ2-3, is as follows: GAGVSQSPRYKVAKRGQDVALRCDPISGHVSLFWYQQALGQGPEFLTYFQNEAQLDKSGLPSDRFFAERPEGSVSTLKIQRTQQEDSAVYLCASNRLGPDTQYFGPGTRLTVL.

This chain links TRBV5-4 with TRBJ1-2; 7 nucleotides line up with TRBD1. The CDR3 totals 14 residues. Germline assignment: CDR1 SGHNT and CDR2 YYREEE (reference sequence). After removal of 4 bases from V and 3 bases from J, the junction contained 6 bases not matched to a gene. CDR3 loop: CASSQRQGDYGYTF. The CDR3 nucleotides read TGTGCCAGCAGCCAACGACAGGGAGACTATGGCTACACCTTC.

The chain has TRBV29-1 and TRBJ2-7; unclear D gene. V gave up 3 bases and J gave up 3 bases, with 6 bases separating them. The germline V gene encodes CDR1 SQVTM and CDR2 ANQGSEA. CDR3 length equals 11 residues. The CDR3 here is CSVEQLYEQYF. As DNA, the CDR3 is TGCAGCGTTGAGCAGCTCTACGAGCAGTACTTC.

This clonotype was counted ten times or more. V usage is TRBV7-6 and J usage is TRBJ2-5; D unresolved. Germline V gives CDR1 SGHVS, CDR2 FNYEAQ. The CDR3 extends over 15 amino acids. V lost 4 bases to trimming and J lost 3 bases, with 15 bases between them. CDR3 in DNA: TGTGCCAGCAGCTCCACAGACTGGGAAAAAGAGACCCAGTACTTC. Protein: CASSSTDWEKETQYF.

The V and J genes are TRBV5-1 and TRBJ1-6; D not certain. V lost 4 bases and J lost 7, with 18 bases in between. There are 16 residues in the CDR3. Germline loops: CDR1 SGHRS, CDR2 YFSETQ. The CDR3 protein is CASSLTSHTGNSPLHF. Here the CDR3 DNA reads TGCGCCAGCAGCCTGACCTCCCACACGGGGAATTCACCCCTCCACTTT. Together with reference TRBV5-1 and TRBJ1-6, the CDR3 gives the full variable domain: KAGVTQTPRYLIKTRGQQVTLSCSPISGHRSVSWYQQTPGQGLQFLFEYFSETQRNKGNFPGRFSGRQFSNSRSEMNVSTLELGDSALYLCASSLTSHTGNSPLHFGNGTRLTVT.

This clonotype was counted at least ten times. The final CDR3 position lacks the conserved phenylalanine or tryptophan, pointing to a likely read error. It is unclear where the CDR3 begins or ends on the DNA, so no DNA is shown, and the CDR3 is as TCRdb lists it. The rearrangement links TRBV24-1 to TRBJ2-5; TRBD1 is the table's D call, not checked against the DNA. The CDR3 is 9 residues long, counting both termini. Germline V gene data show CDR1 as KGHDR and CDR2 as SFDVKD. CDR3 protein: CATSDLHRV.

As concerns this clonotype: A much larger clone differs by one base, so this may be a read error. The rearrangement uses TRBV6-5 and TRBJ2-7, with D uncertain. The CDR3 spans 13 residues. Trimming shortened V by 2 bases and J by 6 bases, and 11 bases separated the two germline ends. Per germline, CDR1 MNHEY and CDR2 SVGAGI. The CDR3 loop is CASSYPSGGEQYF. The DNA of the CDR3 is TGTGCCAGCAGTTACCCGAGTGGCGGCGAGCAGTACTTC.

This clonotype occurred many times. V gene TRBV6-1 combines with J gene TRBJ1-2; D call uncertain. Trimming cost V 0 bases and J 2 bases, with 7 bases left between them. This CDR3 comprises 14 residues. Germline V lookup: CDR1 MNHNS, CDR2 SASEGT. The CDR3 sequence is CASSEAWGNYGYTF. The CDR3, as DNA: TGTGCCAGCAGTGAAGCGTGGGGAAACTATGGCTACACCTTC.

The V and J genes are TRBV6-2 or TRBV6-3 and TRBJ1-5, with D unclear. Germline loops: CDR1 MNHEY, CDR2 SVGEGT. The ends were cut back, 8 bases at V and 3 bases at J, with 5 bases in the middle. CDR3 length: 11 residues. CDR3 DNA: TGTGCCAGCTGTAACAATCAGCCCCAGCATTTT. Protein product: CASCNNQPQHF.

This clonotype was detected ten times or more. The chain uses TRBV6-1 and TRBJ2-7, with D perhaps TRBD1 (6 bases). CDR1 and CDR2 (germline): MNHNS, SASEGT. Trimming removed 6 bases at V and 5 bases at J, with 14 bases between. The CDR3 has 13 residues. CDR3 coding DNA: TGTGCCAGCAGGGGAAACAGGGCCCACGAGCAGTACTTC. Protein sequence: CASRGNRAHEQYF.

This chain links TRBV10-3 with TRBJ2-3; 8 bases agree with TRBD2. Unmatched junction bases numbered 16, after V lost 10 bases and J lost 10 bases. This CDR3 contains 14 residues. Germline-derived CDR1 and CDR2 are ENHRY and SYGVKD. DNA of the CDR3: TGTGCCACGAGACGGGGGGGCCCGACCGATGCGCAGTATTTT. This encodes CATRRGGPTDAQYF.

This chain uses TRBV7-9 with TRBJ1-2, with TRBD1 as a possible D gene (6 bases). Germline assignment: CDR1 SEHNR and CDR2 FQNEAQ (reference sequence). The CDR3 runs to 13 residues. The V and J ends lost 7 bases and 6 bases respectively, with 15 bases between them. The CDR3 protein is CASTPLQGHGYTF. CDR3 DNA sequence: TGTGCCAGCACCCCCCTTCAGGGGCATGGCTACACCTTC.

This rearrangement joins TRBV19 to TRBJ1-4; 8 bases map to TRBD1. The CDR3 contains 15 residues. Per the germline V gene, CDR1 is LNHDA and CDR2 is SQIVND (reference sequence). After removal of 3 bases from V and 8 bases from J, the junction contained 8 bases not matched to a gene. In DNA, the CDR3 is TGTGCCAGTAGTATGATGGGACAGGTTGAGGAAAAACTGTTTTTT. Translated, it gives CASSMMGQVEEKLFF.

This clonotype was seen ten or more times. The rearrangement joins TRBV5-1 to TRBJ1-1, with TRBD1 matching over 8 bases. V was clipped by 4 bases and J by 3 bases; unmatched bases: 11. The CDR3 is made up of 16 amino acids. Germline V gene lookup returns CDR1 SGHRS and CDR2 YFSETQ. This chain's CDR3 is CASSVRQGNRHTEAFF. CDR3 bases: TGCGCCAGCAGCGTTAGACAGGGGAATCGTCACACTGAAGCTTTCTTT.

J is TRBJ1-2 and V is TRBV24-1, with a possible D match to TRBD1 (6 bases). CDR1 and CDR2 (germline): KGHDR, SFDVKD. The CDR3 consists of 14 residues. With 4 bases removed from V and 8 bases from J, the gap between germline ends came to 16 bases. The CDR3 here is CATSDPRGAEGYTF. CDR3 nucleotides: TGTGCCACCAGTGACCCTCGGGGGGCAGAGGGCTACACCTTC.

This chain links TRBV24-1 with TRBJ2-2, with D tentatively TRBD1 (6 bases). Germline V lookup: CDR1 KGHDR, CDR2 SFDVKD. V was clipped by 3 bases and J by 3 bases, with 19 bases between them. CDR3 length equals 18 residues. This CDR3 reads CATSDPGTPGWDTGELFF. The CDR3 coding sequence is TGTGCCACCAGTGATCCCGGGACACCTGGATGGGACACCGGGGAGCTGTTTTTT.

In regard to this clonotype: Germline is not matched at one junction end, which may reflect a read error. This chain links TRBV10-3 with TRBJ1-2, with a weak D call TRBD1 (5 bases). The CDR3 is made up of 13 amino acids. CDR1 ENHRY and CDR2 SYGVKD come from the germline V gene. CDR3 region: CASSYRGDYGYTF. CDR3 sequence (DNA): TGTGCCAGCAGTTATCGGGGGGACTATGGCTACACCTTC.

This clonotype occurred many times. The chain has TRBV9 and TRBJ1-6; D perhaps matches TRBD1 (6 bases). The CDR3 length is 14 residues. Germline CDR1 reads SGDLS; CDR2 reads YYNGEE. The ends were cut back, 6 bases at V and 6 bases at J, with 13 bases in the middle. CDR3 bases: TGTGCCAGCAATCAGGGGATATCTAATTCACCCCTCCACTTT. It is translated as CASNQGISNSPLHF.

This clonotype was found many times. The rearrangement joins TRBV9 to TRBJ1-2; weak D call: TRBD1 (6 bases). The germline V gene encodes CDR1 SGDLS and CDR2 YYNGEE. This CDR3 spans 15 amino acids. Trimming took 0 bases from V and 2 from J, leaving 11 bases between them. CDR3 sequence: CASSVALTGNYGYTF. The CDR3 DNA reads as TGTGCCAGCAGCGTAGCCCTAACAGGGAACTATGGCTACACCTTC.

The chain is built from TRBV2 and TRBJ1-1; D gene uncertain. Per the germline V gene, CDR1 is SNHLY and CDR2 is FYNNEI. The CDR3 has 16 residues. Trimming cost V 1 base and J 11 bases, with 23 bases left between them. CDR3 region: CASSEGGEPPGTSAFF. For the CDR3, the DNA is TGTGCCAGCAGTGAAGGCGGGGAGCCCCCGGGTACTAGCGCTTTCTTT.

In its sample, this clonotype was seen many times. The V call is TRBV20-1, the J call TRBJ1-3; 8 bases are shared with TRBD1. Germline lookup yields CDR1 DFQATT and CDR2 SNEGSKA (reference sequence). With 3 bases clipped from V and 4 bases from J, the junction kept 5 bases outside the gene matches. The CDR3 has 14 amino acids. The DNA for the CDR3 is TGCAGTGCTAGGGCAGGGGGCAGAGGAAACACCATATATTTT. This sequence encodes CSARAGGRGNTIYF.

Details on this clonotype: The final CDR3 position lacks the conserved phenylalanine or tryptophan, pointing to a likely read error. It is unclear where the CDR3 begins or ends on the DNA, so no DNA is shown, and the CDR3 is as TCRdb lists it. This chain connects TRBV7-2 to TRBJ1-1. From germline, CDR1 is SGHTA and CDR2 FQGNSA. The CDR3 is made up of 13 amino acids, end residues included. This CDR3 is CASSPGGFGDLSV.

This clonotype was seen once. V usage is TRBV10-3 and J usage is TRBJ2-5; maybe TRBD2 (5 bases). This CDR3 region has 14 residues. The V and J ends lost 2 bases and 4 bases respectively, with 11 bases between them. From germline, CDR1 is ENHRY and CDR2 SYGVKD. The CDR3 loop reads CAISEMGRRETQYF. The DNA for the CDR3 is TGTGCCATCAGTGAGATGGGGAGACGAGAGACCCAGTACTTC.

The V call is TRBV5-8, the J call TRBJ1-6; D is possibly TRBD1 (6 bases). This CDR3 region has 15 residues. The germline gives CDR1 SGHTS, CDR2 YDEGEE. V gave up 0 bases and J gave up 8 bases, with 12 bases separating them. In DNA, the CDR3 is TGTGCCAGCAGCTTGGGGGTGTCAGGGGATTCACCCCTCCACTTT. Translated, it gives CASSLGVSGDSPLHF.